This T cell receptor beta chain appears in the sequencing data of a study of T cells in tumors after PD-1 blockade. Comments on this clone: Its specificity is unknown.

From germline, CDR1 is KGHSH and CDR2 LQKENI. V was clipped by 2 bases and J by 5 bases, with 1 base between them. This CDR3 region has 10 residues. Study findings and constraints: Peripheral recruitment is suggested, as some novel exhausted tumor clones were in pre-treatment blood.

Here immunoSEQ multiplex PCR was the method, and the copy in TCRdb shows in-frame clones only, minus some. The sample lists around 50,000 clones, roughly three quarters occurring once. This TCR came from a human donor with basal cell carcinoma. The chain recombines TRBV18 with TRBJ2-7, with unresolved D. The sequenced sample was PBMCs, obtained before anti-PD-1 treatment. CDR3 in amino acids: CASSPDEQYF. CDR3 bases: TGTGCCAGCTCACCAGACGAGCAGTACTTC.